The entry below describes one T cell receptor (beta chain). Germline CDR1 and CDR2: SGHRS and YFSETQ. Trimming took 4 bases from V and 7 from J, leaving 21 bases between them. The CDR3 is 16 residues long. Original analysis: Amplification of reference gene primers was used by the study to estimate nucleated cell counts. Measured with immunoSEQ multiplex PCR; TCRdb has only the in-frame clones, and not every one. That table gives V, J and clone size, and the DNA gave D and trimming. The repertoire holds around 150,000 clones, with roughly 84% as singletons. The data were obtained in a study of blood T cell repertoires in COVID-19. Study-level background: Collection of acute and convalescent COVID-19 samples took place in the United States, Italy and Spain.

The chain links TRBV5-1 to TRBJ1-5; weak D call: TRBD1 (6 bases). Sequencing was done on a sample of peripheral blood. The receptor's source is a man aged 70-80 years with acute or convalescent COVID-19. The CDR3 nucleotides are TGCGCCAGCAGCCCCGAGCCAGCAGGCCAGGGGCAGCCCCAGCATTTT. Encoded protein: CASSPEPAGQGQPQHF.